The 18 T cell receptor beta chains reported below all come from one sample, sequenced in a study of blood T cell repertoires in COVID-19. Assay: immunoSEQ multiplex PCR; the TCRdb copy retains only in-frame clones and omits some. The table shows over 200,000 clones, with 65% to 90% occurring only once. Input material: peripheral blood. Receptor source: a man aged 45 to 65 with COVID-19, enrolled during active disease.

The table lists this clone with a count of one. The chain carries TRBV6-5 and TRBJ1-1, with D possibly TRBD1 on 5 matching bases. This CDR3 has 15 amino acids. Germline lookup yields CDR1 MNHEY and CDR2 SVGAGI. V was pared by 2 bases and J by 5 bases, with 15 bases between. The CDR3 bases are TGTGCCAGCAGTTACCAAACTCAGGGTGGGACTGAAGCTTTCTTT. Protein product: CASSYQTQGGTEAFF.

The rearrangement joins TRBV23-1 to TRBJ1-1, with D perhaps matching TRBD1 (6 bases). TRBV23-1 is assigned to the ORF class and has an uncertain function. The V end was cut by 0 bases, the J end by 5 bases, with 19 bases between. The CDR3 covers 17 residues. As DNA, the CDR3 is TGCGCCAGCAGTCAATCCGAAATGGGGGGGCTGTGGACTGAAGCTTTCTTT. Residues: CASSQSEMGGLWTEAFF.

The V and J genes are TRBV15 and TRBJ2-2; 11 positions match TRBD2. V shed 3 bases and J 7 bases; nucleotides not matched to a gene: 7. The CDR3 contains 16 residues. Germline assignment: CDR1 LNHNV and CDR2 YYDKDF (reference sequence). The CDR3 DNA is TGTGCCACCAGCAGGGTAGCGGGGGGGCCGGTCGGGGAGCTGTTTTTT. This codes for CATSRVAGGPVGELFF.

V is TRBV11-2 and J is TRBJ1-4, with no clear D. V lost 4 bases and J lost 7, with 16 bases in between. Per germline, CDR1 SGHAT and CDR2 FQNNGV. The CDR3 runs 15 residues. DNA of the CDR3: TGTGCCAGCAGCTCCCGGGAAGGAGTTCCTGAAAAACTGTTTTTT. It codes for CASSSREGVPEKLFF.

This sequence joins TRBV27 and TRBJ2-7, with D possibly matching TRBD1 (5 bases). Per the germline V gene, CDR1 is MNHEY and CDR2 is SMNVEV (reference sequence). Trimming took off 5 bases at V and 6 bases at J, with 20 bases between the two ends. CDR3 length equals 15 residues. The CDR3 loop is CASSIRPFRAAEQYF. CDR3 bases: TGTGCCAGCAGTATAAGACCCTTCAGGGCGGCCGAGCAGTACTTC.

The chain carries TRBV7-9 and TRBJ1-2, with TRBD1 identical over 10 bases. The CDR3 length is 17 residues. Germline lookup yields CDR1 SEHNR and CDR2 FQNEAQ (reference sequence). Trimming removed 2 bases from V and 5 bases from J; junction bases left unmatched: 11. The CDR3 protein is CASSLLVWDRGPYGYTF. In nucleotides, the CDR3 is TGTGCCAGCAGCTTACTGGTTTGGGACAGGGGCCCATATGGCTACACCTTC.

This clone is a singleton in its sample. The chain employs TRBV4-1 and TRBJ1-5, with D unresolved. The CDR3 covers 13 residues. Germline CDR1 and CDR2: MGHRA and YSYEKL. Trimming removed 0 bases at V and 5 bases at J, with 5 bases between. CDR3 in amino acids: CASSQDLDQPQHF. Written as DNA, the CDR3 is TGCGCCAGCAGCCAAGATTTAGATCAGCCCCAGCATTTT.

The rearrangement links TRBV2 to TRBJ2-5; 9 nucleotides align to TRBD2. Germline CDR1 is SNHLY and CDR2 is FYNNEI. V was pared by 3 bases and J by 2 bases, with 16 bases of the junction left unmatched. CDR3 length: 19 amino acids. CDR3 in DNA: TGTGCCAGCAGTGATCCCTCCCCCCCACTAGCGGGCCATCAAGAGACCCAGTACTTC. It encodes CASSDPSPPLAGHQETQYF.

This clone was picked up a small number of times. This chain joins TRBV6-5 and TRBJ2-2; 7 nucleotides line up with TRBD1. This CDR3 spans 15 amino acids. Germline values: CDR1 MNHEY, CDR2 SVGAGI. With 6 bases clipped from V and 7 bases from J, the junction kept 11 bases outside the gene matches. Here the CDR3 reads CASRGRQGGNGELFF. The CDR3 DNA reads as TGTGCCAGCAGGGGGAGACAGGGTGGGAACGGGGAGCTGTTTTTT.

The CDR3 nucleotides read TGTGCCAGCAGTCCGCAGGGCGATCAGCCCCAGCATTTT. Its translation: CASSPQGDQPQHF. The chain is built from TRBV6-4 and TRBJ1-5, with D tentatively TRBD1 (5 bases). V gave up 5 bases and J gave up 5 bases, with 10 bases separating them. The CDR3 is 13 amino acids. Germline V lookup: CDR1 MRHNA, CDR2 SNTAGT.

Only one count was recorded for this clone. The chain is built from TRBV6-5 and TRBJ1-4; D unresolved. V dropped 0 bases and J dropped 2 bases, with 7 bases sitting between them. The V gene's germline CDR1 is MNHEY and CDR2 SVGAGI. CDR3 size: 15 residues. CDR3 bases: TGTGCCAGCAGTTACTCCAGTACCACTAATGAAAAACTGTTTTTT. Amino acid sequence: CASSYSSTTNEKLFF.

The chain joins TRBV28 to TRBJ1-2, with D possibly matching TRBD1 (6 bases). This CDR3 is 13 amino acids long. The germline V gene encodes CDR1 MDHEN and CDR2 SYDVKM. V gave up 9 bases and J gave up 4 bases, with 15 bases separating them. Written as DNA, the CDR3 is TGTGCCAGTTTACTCACAGGGTCCTATGGCTACACCTTC. Its translation: CASLLTGSYGYTF.

This chain joins TRBV9 and TRBJ2-3, with D perhaps matching TRBD2 (6 bases). V was shortened by 6 bases and J by 7 bases, with 24 bases between the two germline ends. Germline V lookup: CDR1 SGDLS, CDR2 YYNGEE. This CDR3 is 16 amino acids long. The CDR3: CASNREGTSSPHTQYF. CDR3 DNA: TGTGCCAGCAACCGGGAAGGTACTAGCTCGCCGCATACGCAGTATTTT.

This chain uses TRBV23-1 with TRBJ1-4; 9 bases align to TRBD1. TRBV23-1 is sorted into the ORF group, with uncertain function. There are 23 residues in the CDR3. V shed 1 base and J 0 bases; nucleotides not matched to a gene: 21. CDR3 sequence (DNA): TGCGCCAGCAGTCAATGTAGAGTGGCTAAACAGGGGGCGGGTTTAACAACTAATGAAAAACTGTTTTTT. Encoded protein: CASSQCRVAKQGAGLTTNEKLFF.

The rearrangement joins TRBV11-2 to TRBJ2-7, with 7 bases lining up with TRBD1. This CDR3 comprises 14 residues. CDR1 and CDR2 (germline): SGHAT, FQNNGV. V shed 5 bases and J 2 bases; nucleotides not matched to a gene: 6. CDR3 protein: CASSAPGQPYEQYF. DNA of the CDR3: TGTGCCAGCAGCGCACCGGGACAGCCCTACGAGCAGTACTTC.

This chain connects TRBV6-6 to TRBJ1-5, with D unresolved. The CDR3 totals 15 residues. Germline CDR1 MNHNY, CDR2 SVGAGI (reference sequence). Between the trimmed V and J ends, which lost 2 bases and 9 bases, there was a span of 17 bases. The CDR3 DNA is TGTGCCAGCAGTTACCCCGTCGGGGTAAGTAGGCCCCAGCATTTT. Residues: CASSYPVGVSRPQHF.

This chain uses TRBV5-8 with TRBJ2-3; tentative D call: TRBD2 (7 bases). Germline-derived CDR1 and CDR2 are SGHTS and YDEGEE. V was shortened by 4 bases and J by 2 bases, with 14 bases between the two germline ends. This CDR3 has 15 amino acids. In DNA, the CDR3 is TGTGCCAGCAGCCCCCGGGGGGCCCACACAGATACGCAGTATTTT. Translation: CASSPRGAHTDTQYF. Looking up the rest from reference TRBV5-8 and TRBJ2-3 gives the full variable domain: EAGVTQSPTHLIKTRGQQATLRCSPISGHTSVYWYQQALGLGLQFLLWYDEGEERNRGNFPPRFSGRQFPNYSSELNVNALELEDSALYLCASSPRGAHTDTQYFGPGTRLTVL.

This rearrangement joins TRBV18 to TRBJ1-1; tentatively, D is TRBD1 (6 bases). The CDR3 is 13 residues long. Trimming stripped 4 bases from V and 7 bases from J, with 13 bases between. The germline V gene has CDR1 KGHSH and CDR2 LQKENI. This chain's CDR3 is CASSRGHRNEAFF. Written as DNA, the CDR3 is TGTGCCAGCTCACGGGGACATCGCAATGAAGCTTTCTTT.